This entry lists 9 T cell receptor beta chains sequenced from one sample in a study of blood T cell repertoires in COVID-19. Clones were sequenced by immunoSEQ multiplex PCR, and TCRdb holds only the in-frame ones, with some missing. There are about 330,000 clones in the sample; more than 90% occur only once, and around 20% lies in the top ten. The sample taken for sequencing was PBMCs or T cells enriched from blood (not recorded which). All receptors derive from a woman in her thirties who had recovered from COVID-19.

The rearrangement uses TRBV2 and TRBJ1-2; D unclear. CDR1 is SNHLY and CDR2 is FYNNEI in the germline V gene. Deletions cut 1 base from V and 7 bases from J, with 16 bases between. This CDR3 spans 15 amino acids. The DNA for the CDR3 is TGTGCCAGCAGTGAAGTGGCGAGCAGGCCACCTGGCTACACCTTC. It yields the protein CASSEVASRPPGYTF. The variable domain in full, with the rest retrieved from reference TRBV2 and TRBJ1-2, is EPEVTQTPSHQVTQMGQEVILRCVPISNHLYFYWYRQILGQKVEFLVSFYNNEISEKSEIFDDQFSVERPDGSNFTLKIRSTKLEDSAMYFCASSEVASRPPGYTFGSGTRLTVV.

The chain uses TRBV12-3 or TRBV12-4 and TRBJ1-2; D call uncertain. The ends were cut back, 1 base at V and 8 bases at J, with 11 bases in the middle. The CDR3 spans 13 residues. The CDR3 loop is CASSLGTFMGYTF. The CDR3 bases are TGTGCCAGCAGTTTAGGAACTTTCATGGGCTACACCTTC.

The genes are TRBV28 and TRBJ2-3; the D gene is possibly TRBD1 (6 bases). Germline CDR1 reads MDHEN; CDR2 reads SYDVKM. Trimming shortened V by 6 bases and J by 7 bases, and 17 bases separated the two germline ends. The length of the CDR3 is 14 residues. CDR3 loop: CASSSGHTGNTQYF. CDR3 bases: TGTGCCAGCAGCTCGGGACACACAGGGAATACGCAGTATTTT.

V usage is TRBV5-1 and J usage is TRBJ2-1, with 8 bases aligning to TRBD1. The CDR3 has 14 amino acids. V shed 4 bases, J shed 4 bases, and the junction held 4 bases outside the gene matches. Germline V lookup: CDR1 SGHRS, CDR2 YFSETQ. Here the CDR3 DNA reads TGCGCCAGCAGCGCGGGACAGGAGTACAATGAGCAGTTCTTC. The encoded protein is CASSAGQEYNEQFF.

The rearrangement joins TRBV4-2 to TRBJ2-4; maybe TRBD1 (5 bases). The ends were cut back, 3 bases at V and 5 bases at J, with 8 bases in the middle. Germline values: CDR1 LGHNA, CDR2 YNFKEQ. This CDR3 has 13 amino acids. CDR3 protein: CASSQATENIQYF. For the CDR3, the DNA is TGTGCCAGCAGCCAGGCGACAGAAAACATTCAGTACTTC.

The V call is TRBV9, the J call TRBJ2-7; 8 bases are a match to TRBD2. The CDR3 totals 14 residues. The V gene end was trimmed by 4 bases and the J gene end by 2 bases; junction bases not matched to a gene: 5. Germline loops: CDR1 SGDLS, CDR2 YYNGEE. The CDR3 region is CASSPAGVPYEQYF. The CDR3 region has the DNA TGTGCCAGCAGCCCAGCGGGAGTTCCCTACGAGCAGTACTTC.

This clone has just one count. This sequence joins TRBV7-2 and TRBJ2-7; possible D gene TRBD2, 5 bases. In germline, CDR1 is SGHTA, CDR2 FQGNSA. With 1 base removed from V and 0 bases from J, the gap between germline ends came to 10 bases. This CDR3 region has 15 residues. The chain's CDR3 is CASSLVTGSSYEQYF. CDR3 nucleotides: TGTGCCAGCAGCTTAGTTACGGGAAGCTCCTACGAGCAGTACTTC.

This chain connects TRBV19 to TRBJ2-7; 8 positions match TRBD1. Per germline, CDR1 LNHDA and CDR2 SQIVND (reference sequence). This CDR3 contains 16 residues. V lost 4 bases to trimming and J lost 3 bases; unmatched junction nucleotides: 11. The CDR3 nucleotides are TGTGCCAGTAGTAGGCGACAGGGGCCCCTAATCTACGAGCAGTACTTC. Protein: CASSRRQGPLIYEQYF.

In this sample, this clone turned up a few times. The rearrangement joins TRBV10-3 to TRBJ2-7; perhaps TRBD2 as D (6 bases). The CDR3 loop spans 12 amino acids. Looked up from germline, CDR1 is ENHRY and CDR2 is SYGVKD. V shed 10 bases and J shed 4 bases, with 14 bases lying between them. CDR3 protein: CATAKEGYEQYF. The DNA for the CDR3 is TGTGCCACCGCCAAGGAGGGTTACGAGCAGTACTTC.